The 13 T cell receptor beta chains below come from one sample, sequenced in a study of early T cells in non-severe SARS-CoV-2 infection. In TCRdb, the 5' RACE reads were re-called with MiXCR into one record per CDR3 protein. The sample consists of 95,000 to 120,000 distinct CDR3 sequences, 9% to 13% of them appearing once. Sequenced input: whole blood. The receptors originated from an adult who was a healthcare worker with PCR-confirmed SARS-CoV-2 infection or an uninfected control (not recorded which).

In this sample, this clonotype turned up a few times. CDR3 protein: CASSAQNIQYF. In nucleotides, the CDR3 is TGTGCCAGCAGTGCGCAAAACATTCAGTACTTC. J is TRBJ2-4 and V is TRBV25-1; D gene uncertain. The length of the CDR3 is 11 residues. Trimming left V 4 bases short and J 5 bases short, with 3 bases between. Germline CDR1 MGHDK, CDR2 SYGVNS.

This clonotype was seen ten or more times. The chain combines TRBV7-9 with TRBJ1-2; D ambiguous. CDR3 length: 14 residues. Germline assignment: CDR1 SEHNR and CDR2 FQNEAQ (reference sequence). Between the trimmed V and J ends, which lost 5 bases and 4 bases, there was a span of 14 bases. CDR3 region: CASSLSGDIYGYTF. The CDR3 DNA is TGTGCCAGCAGCCTAAGTGGGGATATCTATGGCTACACCTTC.

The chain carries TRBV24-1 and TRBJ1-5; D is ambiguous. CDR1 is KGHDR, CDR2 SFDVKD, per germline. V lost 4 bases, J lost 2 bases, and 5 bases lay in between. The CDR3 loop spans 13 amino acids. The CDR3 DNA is TGTGCCACCAGTGAAGGGCGCAATCAGCCCCAGCATTTT. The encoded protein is CATSEGRNQPQHF.

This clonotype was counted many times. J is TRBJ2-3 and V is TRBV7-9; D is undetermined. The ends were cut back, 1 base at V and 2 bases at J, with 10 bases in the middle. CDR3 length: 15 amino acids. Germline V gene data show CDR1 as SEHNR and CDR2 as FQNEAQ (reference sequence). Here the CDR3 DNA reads TGTGCCAGCAGCTTAGTTATTCTGTCCACAGATACGCAGTATTTT. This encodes CASSLVILSTDTQYF.

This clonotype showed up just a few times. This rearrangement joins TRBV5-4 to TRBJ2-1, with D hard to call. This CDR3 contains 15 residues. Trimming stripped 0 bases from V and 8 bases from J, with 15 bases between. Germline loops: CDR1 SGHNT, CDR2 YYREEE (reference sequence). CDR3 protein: CASSLAYRAGDEQFF. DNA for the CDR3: TGTGCCAGCAGCTTGGCTTATCGGGCTGGCGATGAGCAGTTCTTC.

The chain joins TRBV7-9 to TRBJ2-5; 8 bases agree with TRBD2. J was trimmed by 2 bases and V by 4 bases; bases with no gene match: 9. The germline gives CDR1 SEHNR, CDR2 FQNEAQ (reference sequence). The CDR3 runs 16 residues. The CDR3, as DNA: TGTGCCAGCAGCTCCATTCCTACGGGGGGGCAAGAGACCCAGTACTTC. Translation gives CASSSIPTGGQETQYF.

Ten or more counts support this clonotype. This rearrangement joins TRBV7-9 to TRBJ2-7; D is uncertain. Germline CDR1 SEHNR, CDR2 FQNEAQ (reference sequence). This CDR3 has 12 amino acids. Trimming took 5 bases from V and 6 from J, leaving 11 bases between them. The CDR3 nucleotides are TGTGCCAGCAGCCCTTGGCCAAGCGAGCAGTACTTC. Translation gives CASSPWPSEQYF.

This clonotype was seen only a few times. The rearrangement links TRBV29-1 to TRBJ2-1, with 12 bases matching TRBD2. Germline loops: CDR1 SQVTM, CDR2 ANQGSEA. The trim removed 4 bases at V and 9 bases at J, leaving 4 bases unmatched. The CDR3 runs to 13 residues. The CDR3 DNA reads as TGCAGCGTTGCTGGACTAGCGGGGATTGAGCAGTTCTTC. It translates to CSVAGLAGIEQFF.

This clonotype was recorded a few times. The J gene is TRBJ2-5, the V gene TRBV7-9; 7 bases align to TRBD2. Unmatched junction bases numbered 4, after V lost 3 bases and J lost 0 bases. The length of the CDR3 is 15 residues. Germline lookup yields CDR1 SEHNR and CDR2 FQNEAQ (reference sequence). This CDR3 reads CASSFARGYQETQYF. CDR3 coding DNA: TGTGCCAGCAGCTTTGCGCGGGGGTACCAAGAGACCCAGTACTTC.

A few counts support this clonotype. The CDR3 DNA reads as TGTGCCAGCACCTCCAGGCGCAGCTCCTACAATGAGCAGTTCTTC. It specifies CASTSRRSSYNEQFF. This sequence joins TRBV12-3 or TRBV12-4 and TRBJ2-1, with D uncertain. The CDR3 consists of 15 residues. Trimming took off 7 bases at V and 0 bases at J, with 13 bases between the two ends.

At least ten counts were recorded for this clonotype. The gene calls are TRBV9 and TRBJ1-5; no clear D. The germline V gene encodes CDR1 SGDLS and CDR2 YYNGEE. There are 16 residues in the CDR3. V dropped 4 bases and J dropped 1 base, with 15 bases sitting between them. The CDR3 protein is CASSPTPGESNQPQHF. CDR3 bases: TGTGCCAGCAGCCCCACCCCCGGGGAAAGCAATCAGCCCCAGCATTTT.

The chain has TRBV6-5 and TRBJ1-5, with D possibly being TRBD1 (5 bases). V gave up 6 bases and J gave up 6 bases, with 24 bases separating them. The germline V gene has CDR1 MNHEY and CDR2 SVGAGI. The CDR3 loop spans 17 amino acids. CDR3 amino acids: CASSPYRQGRLFQPQHF. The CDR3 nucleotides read TGTGCCAGCAGCCCCTATCGCCAGGGCCGTCTATTTCAGCCCCAGCATTTT.

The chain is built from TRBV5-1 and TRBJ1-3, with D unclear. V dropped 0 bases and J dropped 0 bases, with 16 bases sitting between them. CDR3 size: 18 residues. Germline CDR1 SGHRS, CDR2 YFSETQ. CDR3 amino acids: CASSLDLGPPSSGNTIYF. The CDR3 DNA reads TGCGCCAGCAGCTTGGATCTCGGGCCCCCTAGCTCTGGAAACACCATATATTTT. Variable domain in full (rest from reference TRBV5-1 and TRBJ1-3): KAGVTQTPRYLIKTRGQQVTLSCSPISGHRSVSWYQQTPGQGLQFLFEYFSETQRNKGNFPGRFSGRQFSNSRSEMNVSTLELGDSALYLCASSLDLGPPSSGNTIYFGEGSWLTVV.